What follows are 30 T cell receptor beta chains derived from one specimen sequenced in a study of OX40 agonist ivuxolimab in advanced cancers. Assay used: immunoSEQ multiplex PCR; TCRdb lists only in-frame clones, some missing. The data hold roughly 20,000 clones, with 84% observed a single time. Sequencing used CD4+ or CD8+ T cells sorted from blood, obtained in a trial of the OX40 agonist ivuxolimab. These receptors all come from an adult with an advanced solid tumor such as melanoma, head and neck, liver or kidney cancer.

On this clone: No DNA is shown, since the ends of the CDR3 on it are uncertain; the CDR3 is the one TCRdb lists. The rearrangement links TRBV28 to TRBJ1-1. From germline, CDR1 is MDHEN and CDR2 SYDVKM. The CDR3 extends over 18 residues, inclusive of both ends. CDR3: CASSLFLFFRSLNTEAFF.

This chain uses TRBV29-1 with TRBJ2-3; 10 positions match TRBD2. J lost 3 bases, V lost 8 bases, and 8 bases had no gene match. Germline CDR1 reads SQVTM; CDR2 reads ANQGSEA. The CDR3 has 14 residues. The CDR3 reads CSFSASGRTDTQYF. The CDR3 DNA is TGCAGCTTCTCCGCTAGCGGGAGAACAGATACGCAGTATTTT.

The chain carries TRBV7-2 and TRBJ2-3, with D uncertain. V lost 2 bases to trimming and J lost 5 bases, with 8 bases between them. The CDR3 is made up of 13 amino acids. CDR1 is SGHTA, CDR2 FQGNSA, per germline. CDR3 sequence: CASSLSSLDTQYF. CDR3 coding DNA: TGTGCCAGCAGCTTATCTAGTCTAGATACGCAGTATTTT.

The V and J genes are TRBV5-1 and TRBJ1-2, with a weak D call TRBD1 (6 bases). The germline V gene has CDR1 SGHRS and CDR2 YFSETQ. Trimming pared 0 bases from V and 4 bases from J, leaving 13 bases between. This CDR3 spans 15 amino acids. The CDR3 region is CASSLARGGSYGYTF. The CDR3 region has the DNA TGCGCCAGCAGCTTGGCCAGGGGAGGTAGCTATGGCTACACCTTC.

This chain joins TRBV7-6 and TRBJ2-1, with D unresolved. The germline V gene has CDR1 SGHVS and CDR2 FNYEAQ. The CDR3 consists of 16 residues. V was clipped by 5 bases and J by 1 base, with 15 bases between them. The CDR3 protein is CASSPRPNRSYNEQFF. The CDR3 nucleotides read TGTGCCAGCAGCCCGCGGCCGAACCGGTCCTACAATGAGCAGTTCTTC.

The chain carries TRBV11-2 and TRBJ1-3; tentative D call: TRBD1 (6 bases). CDR3 size: 16 residues. V dropped 1 base and J dropped 0 bases, with 10 bases sitting between them. Germline CDR1 reads SGHAT; CDR2 reads FQNNGV. CDR3 loop: CASSLVDSLSGNTIYF. The DNA for the CDR3 is TGTGCCAGCAGCTTAGTGGACAGTCTCTCTGGAAACACCATATATTTT. The whole variable domain, remainder taken from reference TRBV11-2 and TRBJ1-3, is EAGVAQSPRYKIIEKRQSVAFWCNPISGHATLYWYQQILGQGPKLLIQFQNNGVVDDSQLPKDRFSAERLKGVDSTLKIQPAKLEDSAVYLCASSLVDSLSGNTIYFGEGSWLTVV.

The chain employs TRBV6-5 and TRBJ2-4; D is possibly TRBD1 (6 bases). The CDR3 extends over 15 amino acids. Between the trimmed V and J ends, which lost 5 bases and 0 bases, there was a span of 11 bases. In germline, CDR1 is MNHEY, CDR2 SVGAGI. The CDR3 bases are TGTGCCAGCAGTCCGGACAGCCTAGCCAAAAACATTCAGTACTTC. It specifies CASSPDSLAKNIQYF.

V usage is TRBV5-5 and J usage is TRBJ2-7; 7 bases map to TRBD2. Germline CDR1 is SGHKS and CDR2 is YYEKEE (reference sequence). The CDR3 consists of 11 residues. The ends lost 4 bases at V and 9 bases at J; junction bases unmatched: 4. The CDR3 DNA sequence: TGTGCCAGCAGCACCGCGGGAGTGCAGTACTTC. Amino acids: CASSTAGVQYF. The full variable domain, completed using reference TRBV5-5 and TRBJ2-7, is DAGVTQSPTHLIKTRGQQVTLRCSPISGHKSVSWYQQVLGQGPQFIFQYYEKEERGRGNFPDRFSARQFPNYSSELNVNALLLGDSALYLCASSTAGVQYFGPGTRLTVT.

The chain uses TRBV28 and TRBJ1-5; no reliable D call. V lost 6 bases, J lost 5 bases, and 11 bases lay in between. The CDR3 is 13 residues long. The germline V gene has CDR1 MDHEN and CDR2 SYDVKM. The CDR3 is CASSDDRDQPQHF. The CDR3 DNA follows: TGTGCCAGCAGCGATGACCGGGATCAGCCCCAGCATTTT.

This chain uses TRBV28 with TRBJ2-2, with 8 positions matching TRBD1. Germline CDR1 reads MDHEN; CDR2 reads SYDVKM. V trimming: 6 bases; J trimming: 7 bases; junction bases outside the gene matches: 7. This CDR3 has 14 amino acids. The CDR3 spells CASRTGQASGELFF. The CDR3 region has the DNA TGTGCCAGCAGAACGGGACAGGCGAGCGGGGAGCTGTTTTTT. Complete variable domain (other parts from reference TRBV28 and TRBJ2-2): DVKVTQSSRYLVKRTGEKVFLECVQDMDHENMFWYRQDPGLGLRLIYFSYDVKMKEKGDIPEGYSVSREKKERFSLILESASTNQTSMYLCASRTGQASGELFFGEGSRLTVL.

The chain employs TRBV11-3 and TRBJ2-1, with D possibly TRBD2 on 6 matching bases. This CDR3 has 15 residues. The germline CDR1 and CDR2 sequences are SGHNT and YENEEA. V lost 5 bases, J lost 3 bases, and 14 bases lay in between. The CDR3 DNA sequence: TGTGCCAGCAGCCACCGGGACTCGGACTACAATGAGCAGTTCTTC. Amino acid sequence: CASSHRDSDYNEQFF.

The chain combines TRBV28 with TRBJ2-2; D possibly uses TRBD1 or TRBD2 (5 bases each). Trimming pared 2 bases from V and 3 bases from J, leaving 7 bases between. From germline, CDR1 is MDHEN and CDR2 SYDVKM. The CDR3 covers 14 residues. The CDR3 sequence is CASSLRGDTGELFF. In DNA, the CDR3 is TGTGCCAGCAGTTTAAGGGGAGACACCGGGGAGCTGTTTTTT. Filled out from reference TRBV28 and TRBJ2-2, the complete variable domain reads DVKVTQSSRYLVKRTGEKVFLECVQDMDHENMFWYRQDPGLGLRLIYFSYDVKMKEKGDIPEGYSVSREKKERFSLILESASTNQTSMYLCASSLRGDTGELFFGEGSRLTVL.

V is TRBV25-1 and J is TRBJ2-5; a weak D match, TRBD2 (7 bases). This CDR3 has 15 residues. V lost 6 bases and J lost 4, with 18 bases in between. CDR1 MGHDK and CDR2 SYGVNS come from the germline V gene. The CDR3 nucleotides are TGTGCCAGCAGCAAGGGGGGGGCGGCTGGAGAGACCCAGTACTTC. It encodes CASSKGGAAGETQYF.

This chain links TRBV28 with TRBJ1-5; 9 nucleotides line up with TRBD1. Germline V CDR1 and CDR2: MDHEN, SYDVKM. V gave up 6 bases and J gave up 7 bases; unmatched junction bases: 10. The CDR3 length is 15 residues. The CDR3 DNA sequence: TGTGCCAGCAGACCACAGGGGGCTGGAGGGCAGCCCCAGCATTTT. It yields the protein CASRPQGAGGQPQHF.

The rearrangement links TRBV9 to TRBJ2-2, with 10 bases aligning to TRBD2. Germline CDR1 SGDLS, CDR2 YYNGEE. Trimming at V came to 2 bases and at J to 4 bases, leaving 2 bases not matched to a gene. The CDR3 runs 15 residues. The CDR3 reads CASSVRLAGTGELFF. CDR3 DNA: TGTGCCAGCAGCGTCAGACTAGCGGGCACCGGGGAGCTGTTTTTT.

The V gene is TRBV7-9, the J gene TRBJ1-1; TRBD1 is a possible D gene (6 bases). Germline CDR1 reads SEHNR; CDR2 reads FQNEAQ (reference sequence). With 0 bases removed from V and 1 base from J, the gap between germline ends came to 9 bases. The CDR3 extends over 15 amino acids. CDR3 coding DNA: TGTGCCAGCAGCTTAGCGGGGGCGGGGAACACTGAAGCTTTCTTT. Its translation is CASSLAGAGNTEAFF.

This chain links TRBV6-4 with TRBJ1-2, with D uncertain. V lost 0 bases and J lost 9, with 8 bases in between. The germline V gene encodes CDR1 MRHNA and CDR2 SNTAGT. The CDR3 covers 12 residues. The CDR3 loop reads CASSDSGKRYTF. In DNA, the CDR3 is TGTGCCAGCAGTGACTCAGGGAAGCGCTACACCTTC.

The chain carries TRBV30 and TRBJ1-6; D unclear. Germline assignment: CDR1 GTSNPN and CDR2 SVGIG (reference sequence). Trimming stripped 1 base from V and 7 bases from J, with 11 bases between. CDR3 length: 14 amino acids. As DNA, the CDR3 is TGTGCCTGGAGTGCTCTCCGGACCAATTCACCCCTCCACTTT. Translating it yields CAWSALRTNSPLHF.

The chain uses TRBV13 and TRBJ2-6; D is perhaps TRBD1 or TRBD2 (5 bases each). Germline V gives CDR1 PRHDT, CDR2 FYEKMQ (reference sequence). Trimming shortened V by 4 bases and J by 8 bases, and 9 bases separated the two germline ends. The CDR3 consists of 13 residues. In nucleotides, the CDR3 is TGTGCCAGCAGCTCGGGACGGACCAACGTCCTGACTTTC. This codes for CASSSGRTNVLTF.

The chain uses TRBV28 and TRBJ1-1, with 7 bases fitting TRBD1. Per the germline V gene, CDR1 is MDHEN and CDR2 is SYDVKM. The V and J ends lost 5 bases and 1 base, in that order; junction bases with no gene match: 4. The CDR3 is 14 residues long. CDR3 nucleotide sequence: TGTGCCAGCAGTCCCTGGACAGGGAACACTGAAGCTTTCTTT. As protein: CASSPWTGNTEAFF.

The chain recombines TRBV9 with TRBJ2-7; 12 bases line up with TRBD2. Trimming removed 4 bases from V and 3 bases from J; junction bases left unmatched: 8. This CDR3 has 16 amino acids. Germline loops: CDR1 SGDLS, CDR2 YYNGEE. CDR3 in DNA: TGTGCCAGCAGCCCCGGACTAGCGGGGACTTACTACGAGCAGTACTTC. This encodes CASSPGLAGTYYEQYF.

V and J are TRBV21-1 and TRBJ2-7; TRBD1, the D gene given by the table, was not confirmed from the DNA. TRBV21-1 is flagged as a pseudogene. This CDR3 is 14 amino acids long. The CDR3, as DNA: TGTGCCAGCAGTCAGGACAGGGCGGCCACGGAGCTGTACTTC. Protein product: CASSQDRAATELYF.

This chain connects TRBV7-2 to TRBJ1-3, with D possibly matching TRBD1 (6 bases). The length of the CDR3 is 15 residues. Germline loops: CDR1 SGHTA, CDR2 FQGNSA. V gave up 5 bases and J gave up 4 bases, with 15 bases separating them. CDR3 region: CASSPGQPGGNTIYF. CDR3 in DNA: TGTGCCAGCAGCCCGGGACAACCAGGAGGAAACACCATATATTTT.

This chain connects TRBV11-2 to TRBJ2-4; tentative D call: TRBD1 (6 bases). V was cut by 5 bases and J by 6 bases, with 17 bases left in between. The CDR3 spans 15 residues. Looked up from germline, CDR1 is SGHAT and CDR2 is FQNNGV. The CDR3 nucleotides read TGTGCCAGCAGCCAACGAACAGGGATAGGAAACATTCAGTACTTC. Protein: CASSQRTGIGNIQYF.

The chain uses TRBV6-5 and TRBJ1-6; unclear D gene. V was shortened by 6 bases and J by 5 bases, with 11 bases between the two germline ends. There are 14 residues in the CDR3. Germline lookup yields CDR1 MNHEY and CDR2 SVGAGI. DNA for the CDR3: TGTGCCAGCAGCGCCGGGTCCAATAATTCACCCCTCCACTTT. Its translation is CASSAGSNNSPLHF.

The CDR3 DNA follows: TGTGCCAGCAGTGGCCCCGACAGGGGATCGCAGTATTTT. Its protein product is CASSGPDRGSQYF. V is TRBV6-1 and J is TRBJ2-3; 8 bases match TRBD1. Germline V CDR1 and CDR2: MNHNS, SASEGT. The V gene end was trimmed by 4 bases and the J gene end by 10 bases; junction bases not matched to a gene: 7. The CDR3 consists of 13 residues.

There are a few counts of this clone. The chain is built from TRBV28 and TRBJ1-5; D not certain. V was cut by 5 bases and J by 6 bases, with 11 bases left in between. Germline loops: CDR1 MDHEN, CDR2 SYDVKM. This CDR3 region has 13 residues. CDR3 sequence (DNA): TGTGCCAGCAGTAAGCCAGTGGCTCAGCCCCAGCATTTT. It encodes CASSKPVAQPQHF.

The chain uses TRBV30 and TRBJ2-1; 8 nucleotides agree with TRBD1. V dropped 7 bases and J dropped 9; count of bases not matched to a gene: 20. The CDR3 has 16 amino acids. Germline V gene sequence: CDR1 GTSNPN, CDR2 SVGIG (reference sequence). The CDR3 DNA sequence: TGTGCCTCCACACCGCCGGGGCAGGGGGCCCTAGGTGAGCAGTTCTTC. It yields the protein CASTPPGQGALGEQFF.

This chain connects TRBV5-4 to TRBJ2-3; TRBD1 matches at 9 bases. CDR1 and CDR2 (germline): SGHNT, YYREEE (reference sequence). Losses at the gene ends were 6 bases for V and 4 bases for J; bases not matched to a gene: 21. This CDR3 contains 19 residues. The CDR3 DNA reads as TGTGCCAGCACCCCCTCCTTGAGGAACCGGGACAGGGAGTCAGATACGCAGTATTTT. Translating it yields CASTPSLRNRDRESDTQYF.

CDR3 sequence: CASSLAEGFQEKLFF. The CDR3 nucleotides read TGCGCCAGCAGCTTGGCCGAGGGATTCCAAGAAAAACTGTTTTTT. J is TRBJ1-4 and V is TRBV5-1; D uncertain. Germline V gene sequence: CDR1 SGHRS, CDR2 YFSETQ. The V end was cut by 0 bases, the J end by 8 bases, with 14 bases between. The CDR3 extends over 15 amino acids.